This T cell receptor beta chain was sequenced for a study of post-analysis software for immune sequencing data. On the study more broadly: Relapsing-remitting, secondary progressive and progressive-relapsing forms made up the multiple sclerosis disease courses.

With 7 bases clipped from V and 0 bases from J, the junction kept 12 bases outside the gene matches. CDR3 length: 17 amino acids. As to this clonotype: Its antigen remains unknown.

Study observations and caveats: Elevated frequency relative to controls characterized roughly five TRBV segments in patients, TRBV5-6, TRBV5-1 and TRBV20-1 among them.

Every TCR beta cDNA library bore unique molecular identifiers. In TCRdb, the PCR reads were re-called with MiXCR into one record per CDR3 protein. The sample records about 820,000 distinct CDR3 sequences, approximately 50% being singletons. Sequenced input: blood. The TCR was taken from a girl aged 10 to 17 with multiple sclerosis. The chain has TRBV12-3 or TRBV12-4 and TRBJ2-4; 7 bases line up with TRBD2. The DNA of the CDR3 is TGTGCCAGCACCATCTCCGGGAGGCGGATAGCCAAAAACATTCAGTACTTC. Protein: CASTISGRRIAKNIQYF.